One and the same sample provided the 13 T cell receptor beta chains below, sequenced in a study of CD8+ T cells in alopecia areata. Extracted RNA was reverse transcribed, and the resulting cDNA served as sequencing template. TCRdb keeps only in-frame clones here, not all; method: immunoSEQ multiplex PCR. The sample presents some 1,700 clones, none singletons. Pooled cells of cutaneous lymph node origin were sorted on CD4, CD8alpha, NKG2D, NKG2ACE and other markers. Input material: CD8+ T cells sorted from a lymph node. These receptors were obtained from a C3H/HeJ mouse with alopecia areata. Mouse MHC haplotype: H2-k.

This clone was detected a few times. The gene symbols are mouse symbols. The DNA ends 4 residues before the CDR3 does, and the rest of the CDR3 is filled in from the germline J gene. The chain uses TRBV13-2 and TRBJ2-5, with 7 positions matching TRBD1. Germline trimming cut 3 bases from V and 2 bases from J; bases unmatched to any gene: 3. The CDR3 is made up of 14 amino acids. CDR1 NNHNN and CDR2 SYGAGS come from the germline V gene (reference sequence). The CDR3 loop is CASGGQGVQDTQYF. The sequenced CDR3 bases are TGTGCCAGCGGTGGACAGGGAGTCCAAGAC.

This clone is judged medium-sized. Gene and germline names: mouse. The read falls 4 residues short of the CDR3 end, and the missing part is taken from the germline J gene. J is TRBJ2-3 and V is TRBV17, with 13 bases that match TRBD2. V lost 6 bases and J lost 1; bases outside the gene matches: 10. The germline V gene encodes CDR1 MNHDT and CDR2 YYDKIL. The CDR3 runs to 18 residues. CDR3 DNA (partial): TGTGCTAGCAGCGGGACTGGGGGGGTTGCGTTTCGTGCAGAA. This encodes CASSGTGGVAFRAE. In full, the CDR3 reads CASSGTGGVAFRAETLYF.

This clone came up many times. The gene names here belong to mouse. From the germline J gene comes the end of the CDR3, since the read stops 4 residues before it. This chain links TRBV13-3 with TRBJ2-3; 9 bases align to TRBD2. Per the germline V gene, CDR1 is NNHDY and CDR2 is SYVADS. The junction had 1 base not matched to a gene; V was cut back by 2 bases and J by 0 bases. The CDR3 has 15 amino acids. The CDR3 loop reads CASSETGGSAETLYF. CDR3 DNA (partial): TGTGCCAGCAGTGAGACTGGGGGTAGTGCAGAA.

There are many counts of this clone. Gene names are the mouse ones. The read comes to an end 4 residues before the CDR3 does, leaving the germline J gene to fill in the end. The genes are TRBV13-2 and TRBJ2-1; 8 bases agree with TRBD2. The CDR3 totals 14 residues. The V segment lost 2 bases and the J segment 3 bases; nucleotides outside the gene matches: 1. Per germline, CDR1 NNHNN and CDR2 SYGAGS (reference sequence). The DNA read from the CDR3 is TGTGCCAGCGGTGAAGGGACTGGCTATGCT. The encoded protein is CASGEGTGYA. In full, the CDR3 is CASGEGTGYAEQFF.

Concerning this clone: Gene names denote mouse genes. The CDR3 goes on 4 residues after the read ends, and that part is filled in from the germline J gene. J is TRBJ1-2 and V is TRBV31; D may be TRBD1 (5 bases). The germline V and J ends were trimmed by 3 bases and 4 bases, with 12 bases remaining between them. The V gene's germline CDR1 is GKSSPN and CDR2 SITVG. The CDR3 loop spans 13 amino acids. CDR3 bases read: TGTGCCTGGAGCCTAATCAGGGTCTCC. Translated: CAWSLIRVS. In full, the CDR3 is CAWSLIRVSDYTF.

This clone appeared a few times. Gene names denote mouse genes. The read is 4 residues too short to cover the CDR3 end, so that end is filled in from the germline J gene. This chain uses TRBV19 with TRBJ2-7; D is perhaps TRBD1 (7 bases). The V gene's germline CDR1 is FNHDT and CDR2 SITEND (reference sequence). The CDR3 length is 13 residues. CDR3 sequence reads: CASSMAGGYEQYF. The DNA read from the CDR3 is TGTGCCAGCAGTATGGCAGGGGGGTAT.

As to this clone: Gene names and germline match the mouse. The CDR3 goes on 4 residues after the read ends, and that part is filled in from the germline J gene. The chain links TRBV13-1 to TRBJ2-7, with TRBD1 identical over 8 bases. Germline V gene sequence: CDR1 NSHNY, CDR2 SYGAGN. The CDR3 is 13 residues long. The CDR3 bases that were read are TGTGCCAGCAGGAAGACAGGGGAGTAT. Its translation is CASRKTGEY. The whole CDR3 reads CASRKTGEYEQYF.

This clone was counted a few times. Here the gene names and germline are mouse. With the read ending 4 residues before the CDR3 end, the germline J gene is used to fill in that end. The V gene is TRBV19, the J gene TRBJ2-5, with D possibly being TRBD2 (6 bases). CDR1 and CDR2 from the germline V gene are FNHDT and SITEND (reference sequence). The CDR3 has 14 amino acids. CDR3 bases read: TGTGCCAGCACCAGACGGGGGGAAAAAGAC. Encoded protein: CASTRRGEKD. The whole CDR3 sequence reads CASTRRGEKDTQYF.

In regard to this clone: Gene names and germline match the mouse. The read terminates 4 residues before the CDR3 end, so the remaining end is supplied by the germline J gene. The chain couples TRBV19 to TRBJ2-1, with TRBD1 as a possible D gene (5 bases). This CDR3 is built from 13 residues. Germline V lookup: CDR1 FNHDT, CDR2 SITEND (reference sequence). V was shortened by 2 bases and J by 4 bases, with 7 bases between the two germline ends. CDR3 loop: CASSIQGYAEQFF. Partial CDR3 DNA: TGTGCCAGCAGTATCCAGGGTTATGCT.

The table lists this clone with a few counts. The gene symbols are mouse symbols. Read sequence stops 4 residues before the CDR3 end, and the germline J gene provides the missing end. The chain links TRBV13-2 to TRBJ1-1, with D perhaps TRBD1 (5 bases). The CDR3 contains 15 residues. The V gene lost 0 bases and the J gene lost 3 bases, with 12 bases spanning the gap. The V gene's germline CDR1 is NNHNN and CDR2 SYGAGS (reference sequence). The CDR3 sequence: CASGDAGARDTEVFF. The CDR3 bases that were read are TGTGCCAGCGGTGATGCTGGGGCGAGGGACACA.

This clone was seen ten or more times. Mouse names are used for the genes. The read gets to within 4 residues of the CDR3 end, and the germline J gene fills in the rest. The V gene is TRBV5, the J gene TRBJ1-1; possibly TRBD1 for D (5 bases). CDR1 LGHNA and CDR2 YNLKQL come from the germline V gene (reference sequence). The CDR3 is made up of 12 amino acids. CDR3 residues: CASSPPGGEVFF. The part of the CDR3 DNA that was read is TGTGCCAGCAGCCCCCCGGGGGGA.

This clone was detected a few times. These gene names are mouse names. The CDR3 region is CARTGPDTEVFF. The covered CDR3 bases are TGTGCCAGGACAGGGCCCGACACA. The chain carries TRBV19 and TRBJ1-1; 7 bases fit TRBD1. The read terminates 4 residues ahead of where the CDR3 ends, so the germline J gene completes it. V lost 8 bases, J lost 3 bases, and 4 bases stayed unmatched. Germline V CDR1 and CDR2: FNHDT, SITEND (reference sequence). This CDR3 has 12 residues.

Ten or more counts support this clone. All gene names here are mouse names. The observed sequence ends 4 residues before the CDR3 terminus, with the missing tail filled in from the germline J gene. The rearrangement links TRBV19 to TRBJ1-1, with a tentative D call TRBD1 (5 bases). Germline CDR1 is FNHDT and CDR2 is SITEND (reference sequence). CDR3 length: 13 residues. V was clipped by 3 bases and J by 3 bases, with 9 bases between them. The CDR3: CASSTGQYTEVFF. The sequenced part of the CDR3 DNA is TGTGCCAGCAGTACCGGACAATACACA.